This TCR beta chain originates from a study of cytomegalovirus exposure and HLA in healthy donors. Study-wide points: Researchers reported that three CMV-associated chains were confirmed in vitro as CMV antigen-specific.

TCRdb's table, derived via immunoSEQ multiplex PCR, lists solely in-frame clones and lacks some. The table lists some 180,000 clones, around nine tenths of them singletons. Donors came from a validation cohort of fewer than 150 subjects, distinct from the first 666-subject cohort. Note on this clone: The antigen is undetermined.

Trimming took 4 bases from V and 10 from J; bases not matched to a gene: 12. This CDR3 comprises 16 residues. The V gene's germline CDR1 is MGHRA and CDR2 YSYEKL. The chain carries TRBV4-1 and TRBJ2-1, with 11 positions matching TRBD2. The TCR sequence derives from a man aged 30-40 years in good health and CMV-seropositive. Material: PBMCs. CDR3 sequence: CASSRLAGYPLSEQFF. In DNA, the CDR3 is TGCGCCAGCAGCCGACTAGCGGGATACCCCTTATCCGAGCAGTTCTTC.